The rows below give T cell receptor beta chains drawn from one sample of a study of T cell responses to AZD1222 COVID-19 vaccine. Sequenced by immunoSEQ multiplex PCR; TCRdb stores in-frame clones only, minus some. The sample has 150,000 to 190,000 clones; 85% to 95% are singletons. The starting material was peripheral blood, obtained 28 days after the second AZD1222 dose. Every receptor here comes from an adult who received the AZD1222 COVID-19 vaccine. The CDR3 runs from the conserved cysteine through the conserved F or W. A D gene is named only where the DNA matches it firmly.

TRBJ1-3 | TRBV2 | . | TGTGCCAGCATCGAGGGGTCTGGAAACACCATATATTTT | CASIEGSGNTIYF
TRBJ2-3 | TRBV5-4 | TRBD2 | TGTGCCAGCAGCCCGGGGCGGGGGGCCCCAGATACGCAGTATTTT | CASSPGRGAPDTQYF
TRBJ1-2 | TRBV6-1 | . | TGTGCCAGCAGTGAAAGAGGGTTCAGGAATGGCTACACCTTC | CASSERGFRNGYTF
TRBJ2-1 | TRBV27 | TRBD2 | TGTGCCAGCAGTCTAGCGGGAGTTGGCAATGAGCAGTTCTTC | CASSLAGVGNEQFF
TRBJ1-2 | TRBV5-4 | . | TGTGCCAGCAGCTTGGATGGGCTAAACTATGGCTACACCTTC | CASSLDGLNYGYTF
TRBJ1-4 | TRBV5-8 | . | TGTGCCAGCACCCTCAGGGGCAGGGGAGGATATGAAAAACTGTTTTTT | CASTLRGRGGYEKLFF
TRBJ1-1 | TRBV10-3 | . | TGTGCCATCAGCGGAACCATGGGGGCTTTCTTT | CAISGTMGAFF
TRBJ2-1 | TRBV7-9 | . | TGTGCCAGCGATGGTGGGACGGCCAATGAGCAGTTCTTC | CASDGGTANEQFF
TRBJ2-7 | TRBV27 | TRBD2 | TGTGCCAGCAGTCCGAGGACTAGCCGATACTCCTACGAGCAGTACTTC | CASSPRTSRYSYEQYF
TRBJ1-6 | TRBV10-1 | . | TGCGCCAGCAGTTCCGGACCGAGTAATTCACCCCTCCACTTT | CASSSGPSNSPLHF
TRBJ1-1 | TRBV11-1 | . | TGTGCCAGCAGCAGGGCCAACACTGAAGCTTTCTTT | CASSRANTEAFF
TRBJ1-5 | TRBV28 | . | TGTGCCAGCAGTTTATTTCAGCCCCAGCATTTT | CASSLFQPQHF
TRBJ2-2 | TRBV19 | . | TGTGCCAGTACCCTTCCCCTTTCCGGGGAGCTGTTTTTT | CASTLPLSGELFF
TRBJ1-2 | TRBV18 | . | TGTGCCAGCTCACCACAGGGCGATGGCTACACCTTC | CASSPQGDGYTF
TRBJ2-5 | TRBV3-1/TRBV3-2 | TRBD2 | TGTGCCAGCAGCCACATGGGTAGCGGGAAAGAGACCCAGTACTTC | CASSHMGSGKETQYF